This T cell receptor beta chain appears in the sequencing data of a study of cytomegalovirus exposure and HLA in healthy donors. Study conclusions and caveats: The authors assumed roughly uniform sequencing depth across donors for presence/absence analyses. In vitro checks showed that three CMV-associated chains really do target CMV antigens. The study labeled under 200 TCR beta chains cytomegalovirus-associated. In a later analysis, HLA-associated TCR beta chains were more clonally expanded than equally common others.

The V gene lost 7 bases and the J gene lost 8 bases, with 18 bases spanning the gap. Germline lookup yields CDR1 MNHNS and CDR2 SASEGT. This CDR3 contains 14 residues. With regard to this clone: Its target is not known.

PCR employed 60 Vbeta and 13 Jbeta primers. The repertoire was sequenced with immunoSEQ multiplex PCR; TCRdb's copy has only in-frame clones and lacks some. This repertoire shows tens of thousands of clones, around 87% found once; its top ten account for 12%. Material: PBMCs. This clonotype was obtained from a woman aged 30 to 39 in good health and CMV-seropositive. This chain connects TRBV6-1 to TRBJ2-1; TRBD2 is a possible D gene (7 bases). The CDR3 coding sequence is TGTGCCAGCACCCGGGGGGCCGGTCTCGATGAGCAGTTCTTC. Its translation: CASTRGAGLDEQFF.